This TCR beta chain stems from a study of blood T cell repertoires in COVID-19. Per the authors' pipeline: Estimation of nucleated cell counts was performed using reference gene primer amplification. Using immunoSEQ multiplex PCR, the repertoire was profiled, and TCRdb retains in-frame clones only, with some absent. The DNA was the basis for D and trimming; V, J and clone size are from that table. The sample consists of some 65,000 clones, approximately 83% of them appearing once. Trimming stripped 1 base from V and 5 bases from J, with 5 bases between. Germline V gene data show CDR1 as SNHLY and CDR2 as FYNNEI. This CDR3 spans 12 amino acids. Of note for this clone: The same CDR3 arises from other DNA sequences in this sample as well.

Patients in Seattle were enrolled during active infection, then followed longitudinally. Material for sequencing was peripheral blood. The source is a man aged 35-49 years with COVID-19, enrolled during active disease. The gene calls are TRBV2 and TRBJ1-2; D is undetermined. CDR3 sequence: CASSEGGYGYTF. DNA for the CDR3: TGTGCCAGCAGTGAAGGCGGTTATGGCTACACCTTC. Full variable domain (remainder filled in from reference TRBV2 and TRBJ1-2): EPEVTQTPSHQVTQMGQEVILRCVPISNHLYFYWYRQILGQKVEFLVSFYNNEISEKSEIFDDQFSVERPDGSNFTLKIRSTKLEDSAMYFCASSEGGYGYTFGSGTRLTVV.